Presented here are 8 T cell receptor beta chains from one specimen sequenced in a study of response to subunit inactivated influenza vaccine. A single record per CDR3 protein comes from TCRdb applying MiXCR to the RT-PCR reads. The sample has approximately 500,000 distinct CDR3 sequences; approximately 14% are singletons. The source was PBMCs from blood, collected about 11 days after vaccination. Receptor source: a man aged 50 to 59 who received an inactivated influenza vaccine.

The chain carries TRBV7-9 and TRBJ2-1, with D tentatively TRBD1 or TRBD2 (6 bases each). The CDR3 contains 16 residues. Trimming pared 4 bases from V and 5 bases from J, leaving 18 bases between. Germline V lookup: CDR1 SEHNR, CDR2 FQNEAQ (reference sequence). In DNA, the CDR3 is TGTGCCAGCAGCTCTTACTCGGGGGCGGGAAACAATGAGCAGTTCTTC. It codes for CASSSYSGAGNNEQFF.

This clonotype appeared many times. The gene calls are TRBV20-1 and TRBJ2-2, with TRBD2 matching 13 bases. Germline V CDR1 and CDR2: DFQATT, SNEGSKA (reference sequence). V shed 4 bases and J 4 bases; nucleotides not matched to a gene: 3. The CDR3 sequence is 15 residues long. This CDR3 reads CSAMGLAGLTGELFF. The CDR3 region has the DNA TGCAGTGCTATGGGACTAGCGGGGCTCACCGGGGAGCTGTTTTTT.

The rearrangement joins TRBV20-1 to TRBJ2-7; maybe TRBD2 (6 bases). The length of the CDR3 is 17 residues. V lost 2 bases and J lost 1, with 21 bases in between. Germline CDR1 is DFQATT and CDR2 is SNEGSKA (reference sequence). The CDR3 nucleotides read TGCAGTGCTAGACATTTACCCGCGGGGTGGCAGTCCTACGAGCAGTACTTC. Its translation: CSARHLPAGWQSYEQYF.

V usage is TRBV28 and J usage is TRBJ2-7, with 7 bases fitting TRBD1. After removal of 5 bases from V and 6 bases from J, the junction contained 16 bases not matched to a gene. This CDR3 contains 16 residues. The germline V gene has CDR1 MDHEN and CDR2 SYDVKM. This CDR3 is CASSRFSRTGFFEQYF. The CDR3 DNA is TGTGCCAGCAGTCGATTTTCTAGGACAGGATTCTTCGAGCAGTACTTC.

The chain is built from TRBV5-6 and TRBJ2-1; 8 nucleotides align to TRBD1. The V segment lost 4 bases and the J segment 15 bases; nucleotides outside the gene matches: 15. The CDR3 is 14 amino acids. Germline V lookup: CDR1 SGHDT, CDR2 YYEEEE. The CDR3: CASSDGTGPDGWFF. The CDR3 DNA reads TGTGCCAGCAGCGATGGGACAGGACCCGATGGGTGGTTCTTC.

This chain joins TRBV11-2 and TRBJ2-3; a possible D gene is TRBD2 (6 bases). CDR1 is SGHAT, CDR2 FQNNGV, per germline. V lost 7 bases and J lost 3, with 23 bases in between. The CDR3 spans 17 residues. The CDR3 region is CASTLWLAPEATDTQYF. The CDR3 DNA reads as TGTGCCAGCACCCTATGGCTAGCGCCTGAGGCGACAGATACGCAGTATTTT.

This clonotype has ten or more counts. The rearrangement links TRBV5-1 to TRBJ2-3; 10 nucleotides line up with TRBD2. This CDR3 has 16 amino acids. CDR1 is SGHRS, CDR2 YFSETQ, per germline. Trimming took 1 base from V and 0 from J; bases not matched to a gene: 2. CDR3 nucleotides: TGCGCCAGCAGCTTGCCGACTAGCGGGAGCACAGATACGCAGTATTTT. The encoded protein is CASSLPTSGSTDTQYF.

This clonotype has more than one count but fewer than ten. The chain links TRBV3-1 to TRBJ2-7, with D possibly called TRBD1 or TRBD2 (6 bases each). Germline loops: CDR1 LGHDT, CDR2 YNNKEL (reference sequence). The CDR3 consists of 16 residues. The V gene lost 1 base and the J gene lost 6 bases, with 19 bases spanning the gap. DNA for the CDR3: TGTGCCAGCAGCCAAGCTTTAGGGGGGCAGAACGGCGAGCAGTACTTC. Residues: CASSQALGGQNGEQYF.